The entry below gives a single T cell receptor (beta chain) sequence along with its context. Its antigen is as yet unknown. Produced via immunoSEQ multiplex PCR; TCRdb's table is partial and in-frame only. The table includes around 2.1 million clones, about 93% detected once. This record comes from a study of shared clonotypes between healthy human individuals. Germline V CDR1 and CDR2: SGHVS, FNYEAQ. The ends lost 0 bases at V and 5 bases at J; junction bases unmatched: 8. This CDR3 has 18 residues. CD8 cells regarded as naive lacked CD45RO, were positively chosen for CCR7, and omitted terminally differentiated effector memory CD45RA+ cells. The study's findings and limits: Blood was the only sampled material, and tissue repertoires likely differ. Rarefaction showed that sequencing of sorted subsets was incomplete (despite large depth).

The receptor was isolated from a man aged 18 to 30 in good health. Some clones in this sample may be carry-over from other donors' samples. The genes are TRBV7-6 and TRBJ2-1; 12 nucleotides match TRBD2. Sequenced: naive CD8+ T cells from PBMCs. Written as DNA, the CDR3 is TGTGCCAGCAGCTTAGCCTTCCCTAGCGGGAGGGTCGACAATGAGCAGTTCTTC. Translated: CASSLAFPSGRVDNEQFF. Together with reference TRBV7-6 and TRBJ2-1, the CDR3 gives the full variable domain: GAGVSQSPRYKVTKRGQDVALRCDPISGHVSLYWYRQALGQGPEFLTYFNYEAQQDKSGLPNDRFSAERPEGSISTLTIQRTEQRDSAMYRCASSLAFPSGRVDNEQFFGPGTRLTVL.